Following are 21 T cell receptor beta chains from one sample sequenced in a study of post-analysis software for immune sequencing data. Prepared TCR beta cDNA libraries contained unique molecular identifiers. MiXCR, run by TCRdb on the PCR reads, gives a single entry per CDR3 protein. The sample comprises over 300,000 distinct CDR3 sequences, less than 40% of which are singletons, and about an eighth rests with the top ten. Their target antigens are unknown. Overall study findings and caveats: When patients were compared with controls, 4 or 5 TRBV segments were more frequent, TRBV5-6, TRBV5-1 and TRBV20-1 among them.

The sequenced sample was blood. The source is a girl between 5 and 17 years old with multiple sclerosis.

The rearrangement links TRBV28 to TRBJ1-2; D is possibly TRBD1 (5 bases). Germline values: CDR1 MDHEN, CDR2 SYDVKM. V was shortened by 7 bases and J by 6 bases, with 21 bases between the two germline ends. The CDR3 spans 15 residues. Here the CDR3 reads CASNKDGHRGDGYTF. CDR3 DNA: TGTGCCAGCAATAAGGACGGCCACCGGGGCGATGGCTACACCTTC.

In this sample, this clonotype turned up many times. The chain employs TRBV27 and TRBJ2-1, with 10 bases matching TRBD2. Germline CDR1 is MNHEY and CDR2 is SMNVEV (reference sequence). This CDR3 comprises 15 residues. J gave up 0 bases and V 6 bases, and 2 bases lay outside the gene matches. The CDR3 DNA is TGTGCCAGCAGGGTAGCGGGAGGCTCCTACAATGAGCAGTTCTTC. Encoded protein: CASRVAGGSYNEQFF.

This clonotype was counted a few times. No DNA is shown, since the ends of the CDR3 on it are uncertain; the CDR3 is the one TCRdb lists. The V gene is TRBV5-1, the J gene TRBJ2-7; the D call in the table, TRBD1, was not verified against the DNA. The CDR3 spans 14 residues, counting both ends. CDR1 is SGHRS, CDR2 YFSETQ, per germline. This CDR3 is CASSLVSGPGEQYF.

There are a few counts of this clonotype. The CDR3 nucleotides are TGTGCCAGCAGCTTAGTACCCACAGGGGGCGGTTACGAGCAGTACTTC. Translating it yields CASSLVPTGGGYEQYF. The chain joins TRBV7-2 to TRBJ2-7; 9 bases agree with TRBD1. Germline trimming cut 1 base from V and 4 bases from J; bases unmatched to any gene: 8. There are 16 residues in the CDR3. Germline loops: CDR1 SGHTA, CDR2 FQGNSA.

In the case of this clonotype: The germline gene is not matched at one end of the junction; a read error may be the cause. The genes are TRBV12-3 or TRBV12-4 and TRBJ2-6, with a possible D match to TRBD1 (7 bases). The CDR3 is 16 amino acids. The CDR3 reads CASRLRGGSGANVRTF. Written as DNA, the CDR3 is TGTGCCAGCAGGTTACGAGGGGGCTCGGGGGCCAACGTCCGGACTTTC.

The rearrangement links TRBV20-1 to TRBJ1-5; a weak D match, TRBD1 (5 bases). V lost 0 bases to trimming and J lost 6 bases, with 15 bases between them. The CDR3 length is 15 residues. The germline V gene encodes CDR1 DFQATT and CDR2 SNEGSKA (reference sequence). DNA for the CDR3: TGCAGTGCTAGAGACGCGTGGGGCGGGAGTCAGCCCCAGCATTTT. Its protein is CSARDAWGGSQPQHF.

V gene TRBV25-1 combines with J gene TRBJ1-2; 7 positions match TRBD1. The V and J ends lost 4 bases and 5 bases, in that order; junction bases with no gene match: 19. CDR1 is MGHDK, CDR2 SYGVNS, per germline. The CDR3 runs 18 residues. The CDR3 reads CASSAPPGQTLDNYGYTF. CDR3 DNA: TGTGCCAGCAGTGCGCCTCCGGGACAGACATTGGATAATTATGGCTACACCTTC.

V is TRBV7-9 and J is TRBJ1-5, with no clear D. The CDR3 length is 14 residues. The germline V gene has CDR1 SEHNR and CDR2 FQNEAQ (reference sequence). The ends were cut back, 7 bases at V and 0 bases at J, with 10 bases in the middle. CDR3 amino acids: CASTLASSNQPQHF. DNA of the CDR3: TGTGCCAGCACCCTTGCCAGTAGCAATCAGCCCCAGCATTTT.

J is TRBJ1-2 and V is TRBV5-1, with D possibly TRBD1 on 5 matching bases. Trimming pared 6 bases from V and 5 bases from J, leaving 17 bases between. This CDR3 contains 14 residues. In germline, CDR1 is SGHRS, CDR2 YFSETQ. The CDR3 region has the DNA TGCGCCAGCAAGAGGACAACCCTACTTTATGGCTACACCTTC. Residues: CASKRTTLLYGYTF.

This clonotype was seen only a few times. J is TRBJ2-3 and V is TRBV6-4; D ambiguous. The CDR3 is 14 amino acids. V was cut by 0 bases and J by 5 bases, with 9 bases left in between. Germline CDR1 reads MRHNA; CDR2 reads SNTAGT. CDR3 nucleotides: TGTGCCAGCAGTGACTCCTGGGGTAGAGATACGCAGTATTTT. Translated: CASSDSWGRDTQYF.

This clonotype was observed a handful of times. The V and J genes are TRBV20-1 and TRBJ1-4, with no clear D. Trimming stripped 3 bases from V and 6 bases from J, with 11 bases between. The CDR3 consists of 13 residues. Germline lookup yields CDR1 DFQATT and CDR2 SNEGSKA (reference sequence). The CDR3 region is CSASPRRYEKLFF. In DNA form, the CDR3 reads TGCAGTGCTAGTCCCAGGAGGTATGAAAAACTGTTTTTT.

The rearrangement joins TRBV4-2 to TRBJ2-3; D not certain. V was pared by 0 bases and J by 3 bases, with 4 bases between. The CDR3 spans 13 residues. Germline CDR1 is LGHNA and CDR2 is YNFKEQ. The CDR3, as DNA: TGTGCCAGCAGCCAAGACAAAACAGATACGCAGTATTTT. Encoded protein: CASSQDKTDTQYF.

J is TRBJ2-5 and V is TRBV29-1; unclear D gene. CDR3 length: 13 amino acids. Trimming stripped 6 bases from V and 0 bases from J, with 11 bases between. CDR1 and CDR2 (germline): SQVTM, ANQGSEA. The CDR3 is CSVSDRYQETQYF. Here the CDR3 DNA reads TGCAGCGTCTCCGACCGATACCAAGAGACCCAGTACTTC.

This chain joins TRBV5-1 and TRBJ2-5; D is possibly TRBD1 (5 bases). The germline V gene has CDR1 SGHRS and CDR2 YFSETQ. The CDR3 loop spans 16 amino acids. Trimming took off 3 bases at V and 2 bases at J, with 17 bases between the two ends. The CDR3 bases are TGCGCCAGCAGCTCTAGACAGACGACCTTTCAAGAGACCCAGTACTTC. This sequence encodes CASSSRQTTFQETQYF.

This clonotype was counted at least ten times. The chain combines TRBV20-1 with TRBJ2-1, with TRBD1 identical over 7 bases. CDR1 is DFQATT, CDR2 SNEGSKA, per germline (reference sequence). CDR3 length equals 14 residues. Unmatched junction bases numbered 5, after V lost 2 bases and J lost 4 bases. For the CDR3, the DNA is TGCAGTGCTAGAAAGGGGGCAGGATACAATGAGCAGTTCTTC. It codes for CSARKGAGYNEQFF.

J is TRBJ2-1 and V is TRBV2; D is perhaps TRBD2 (5 bases). This CDR3 region has 14 residues. CDR1 and CDR2 (germline): SNHLY, FYNNEI. V was pared by 7 bases and J by 6 bases, with 16 bases between. The CDR3: CASILLAVTNEQFF. As DNA, the CDR3 is TGTGCCAGCATCCTTCTAGCCGTTACCAATGAGCAGTTCTTC. The variable domain in full, with the rest retrieved from reference TRBV2 and TRBJ2-1, is EPEVTQTPSHQVTQMGQEVILRCVPISNHLYFYWYRQILGQKVEFLVSFYNNEISEKSEIFDDQFSVERPDGSNFTLKIRSTKLEDSAMYFCASILLAVTNEQFFGPGTRLTVL.

The chain combines TRBV25-1 with TRBJ1-1, with a possible D match to TRBD1 (6 bases). V was trimmed by 2 bases and J by 6 bases, leaving 10 bases between them. The CDR3 extends over 13 amino acids. The germline V gene encodes CDR1 MGHDK and CDR2 SYGVNS. CDR3 protein: CASSEDQGPEAFF. The CDR3 DNA is TGTGCCAGCAGTGAAGATCAGGGGCCTGAAGCTTTCTTT.

V usage is TRBV20-1 and J usage is TRBJ2-6; 7 bases match TRBD1. V dropped 3 bases and J dropped 3; count of bases not matched to a gene: 14. The CDR3 spans 18 residues. CDR1 DFQATT and CDR2 SNEGSKA come from the germline V gene (reference sequence). The CDR3 spells CSARADRDLISGANVLTF. CDR3 nucleotide sequence: TGCAGTGCTAGGGCCGACAGGGATCTCATCAGTGGGGCCAACGTCCTGACTTTC.

The rearrangement joins TRBV9 to TRBJ2-2; TRBD1 aligns across 9 bases. Trimming at V came to 3 bases and at J to 5 bases, leaving 5 bases not matched to a gene. The germline V gene has CDR1 SGDLS and CDR2 YYNGEE. This CDR3 is built from 15 residues. CDR3 region: CASSEQGAHTGELFF. In nucleotides, the CDR3 is TGTGCCAGCAGCGAACAGGGGGCGCATACCGGGGAGCTGTTTTTT.

The gene calls are TRBV7-9 and TRBJ2-3; 7 bases fit TRBD1. The length of the CDR3 is 16 residues. The trim removed 3 bases at V and 3 bases at J, leaving 9 bases unmatched. Germline-derived CDR1 and CDR2 are SEHNR and FQNEAQ (reference sequence). For the CDR3, the DNA is TGTGCCAGCAGCTTTGTCCCGGGACAGTCGACAGATACGCAGTATTTT. Translation: CASSFVPGQSTDTQYF.

This clonotype appeared many times. The chain links TRBV4-3 to TRBJ2-7; a weak D match, TRBD1 (5 bases). The CDR3 has 13 residues. Germline V gives CDR1 LGHNA, CDR2 YSLEER. With 1 base removed from V and 3 bases from J, the gap between germline ends came to 7 bases. The CDR3, as DNA: TGCGCCAGCAGCCAAGCCAGGGTCTACGAGCAGTACTTC. It encodes CASSQARVYEQYF.